Each of the 20 T cell receptor beta chains below was sequenced from the same sample in a study of blood T cell repertoires in COVID-19. The protocol was immunoSEQ multiplex PCR, while the TCRdb copy is restricted to in-frame clones and leaves out a portion. The data show 280,000 or so clones, about 85% seen once. The sequenced sample consisted of PBMCs or T cells enriched from blood (not recorded which). The receptors come from a woman aged 50 to 65 who had recovered from COVID-19.

The chain recombines TRBV10-3 with TRBJ2-1; 7 bases match TRBD2. In germline, CDR1 is ENHRY, CDR2 SYGVKD. V shed 6 bases and J 6 bases; nucleotides not matched to a gene: 8. The CDR3 consists of 14 residues. CDR3 nucleotides: TGTGCCATCAGCACTAGCGAGGACGCCAATGAGCAGTTCTTC. It yields the protein CAISTSEDANEQFF.

The chain combines TRBV18 with TRBJ2-2; D perhaps matches TRBD2 (6 bases). V was cut by 3 bases and J by 1 base, with 9 bases left in between. From germline, CDR1 is KGHSH and CDR2 LQKENI. This CDR3 is built from 15 residues. The CDR3 coding sequence is TGTGCCAGCTCACCTAGCGGCCTGAACACCGGGGAGCTGTTTTTT. It is translated as CASSPSGLNTGELFF.

This chain uses TRBV3-1 (or the pseudogene TRBV3-2) with TRBJ2-1, with 9 bases identical to TRBD1. Trimming removed 4 bases from V and 6 bases from J; junction bases left unmatched: 7. This CDR3 spans 15 amino acids. From germline, CDR1 is LGHDT and CDR2 YNNKEL (reference sequence). DNA of the CDR3: TGTGCCAGCAGCCCGATCGACAGGGGGTTCAATGAGCAGTTCTTC. Protein: CASSPIDRGFNEQFF.

This chain uses TRBV27 with TRBJ2-6, with a tentative D call TRBD2 (7 bases). CDR3 length: 15 amino acids. Trimming left V 8 bases short and J 0 bases short, with 11 bases between. Germline V gene lookup returns CDR1 MNHEY and CDR2 SMNVEV (reference sequence). The CDR3 sequence is CASGRGFSGANVLTF. In DNA, the CDR3 is TGTGCCAGCGGGAGGGGGTTCTCTGGGGCCAACGTCCTGACTTTC. The entire variable domain, with the rest obtained from reference TRBV27 and TRBJ2-6, is as follows: EAQVTQNPRYLITVTGKKLTVTCSQNMNHEYMSWYRQDPGLGLRQIYYSMNVEVTDKGDVPEGYKVSRKEKRNFPLILESPSPNQTSLYFCASGRGFSGANVLTFGAGSRLTVL.

The chain joins TRBV3-1 (or the pseudogene TRBV3-2) to TRBJ1-6; possibly TRBD1 for D (6 bases). The germline gives CDR1 LGHDT, CDR2 YNNKEL (reference sequence). Trimming left V 6 bases short and J 10 bases short, with 16 bases between. There are 14 residues in the CDR3. In DNA form, the CDR3 reads TGTGCCAGCAGTCCCCGGGGGGGCAGATCACCCCTCCACTTT. Translating it yields CASSPRGGRSPLHF.

This clone was picked up one time. The chain links TRBV7-8 to TRBJ1-1; D might be TRBD1 (5 bases). This CDR3 is built from 14 residues. CDR1 is SGHVS, CDR2 FQNEAQ, per germline. The V end was cut by 2 bases, the J end by 5 bases, with 12 bases between. CDR3 sequence reads: CASSLLRVGTEAFF. The DNA of the CDR3 is TGTGCCAGCAGCTTACTCAGGGTGGGAACTGAAGCTTTCTTT. The full variable domain, completed using reference TRBV7-8 and TRBJ1-1, is GAGVSQSPRYKVAKRGQDVALRCDPISGHVSLFWYQQALGQGPEFLTYFQNEAQLDKSGLPSDRFFAERPEGSVSTLKIQRTQQEDSAVYLCASSLLRVGTEAFFGQGTRLTVV.

The chain joins TRBV10-2 to TRBJ1-5; unclear D gene. Germline lookup yields CDR1 WSHSY and CDR2 SAAADI. Between the trimmed V and J ends, which lost 3 bases and 7 bases, there was a span of 4 bases. This CDR3 is 11 amino acids long. This CDR3 reads CASSDGQPQHF. The CDR3 nucleotides are TGCGCCAGCAGTGACGGGCAGCCCCAGCATTTT.

This sequence joins TRBV11-2 and TRBJ2-4, with 7 bases fitting TRBD1. CDR3 size: 14 residues. The ends lost 4 bases at V and 5 bases at J; junction bases unmatched: 5. Per the germline V gene, CDR1 is SGHAT and CDR2 is FQNNGV. This chain's CDR3 is CASSSTGLQNIQYF. CDR3 bases: TGTGCCAGCAGCTCGACAGGGTTACAAAACATTCAGTACTTC.

The chain has TRBV27 and TRBJ1-5; TRBD1 agrees at 8 bases. This CDR3 has 15 amino acids. The V gene's germline CDR1 is MNHEY and CDR2 SMNVEV (reference sequence). V trimming: 3 bases; J trimming: 6 bases; junction bases outside the gene matches: 7. CDR3 coding DNA: TGTGCCAGCAGTTTTCAGGGGGCGATCGGTCAGCCCCAGCATTTT. Translation gives CASSFQGAIGQPQHF.

The V call is TRBV23-1, the J call TRBJ2-3; TRBD1 aligns across 9 bases. Being an ORF, TRBV23-1 has a function that is uncertain. This CDR3 is 19 amino acids long. Losses at the gene ends were 4 bases for V and 0 bases for J; bases not matched to a gene: 14. The CDR3 DNA reads as TGCGCCAGCAGTCGCCTCCGGGACAGGGTGGAACCTAGCACAGATACGCAGTATTTT. Residues: CASSRLRDRVEPSTDTQYF.

The V call is TRBV2, the J call TRBJ1-2; D gene unclear. CDR3 length: 17 amino acids. The germline V and J ends were trimmed by 5 bases and 7 bases, with 26 bases remaining between them. The V gene's germline CDR1 is SNHLY and CDR2 FYNNEI. In DNA, the CDR3 is TGTGCCAGCAGTTTCGAGACCCTAGCGGTTGGAGGCGGTGGCTACACCTTC. The encoded protein is CASSFETLAVGGGGYTF.

The chain combines TRBV27 with TRBJ1-5, with a weak D call TRBD1 (6 bases). The germline V gene encodes CDR1 MNHEY and CDR2 SMNVEV (reference sequence). V was cut by 0 bases and J by 1 base, with 10 bases left in between. The CDR3 runs to 16 residues. This chain's CDR3 is CASSLSAGASNQPQHF. As DNA, the CDR3 is TGTGCCAGCAGTTTATCGGCAGGGGCGAGCAATCAGCCCCAGCATTTT.

V gene TRBV7-6 combines with J gene TRBJ1-6, with 10 bases identical to TRBD1. The CDR3 contains 15 residues. The germline gives CDR1 SGHVS, CDR2 FNYEAQ. J lost 10 bases, V lost 5 bases, and 8 bases had no gene match. CDR3 sequence reads: CASSPAWDRGSPLHF. For the CDR3, the DNA is TGTGCCAGCAGCCCAGCATGGGACAGGGGCTCACCCCTCCACTTT.

The J gene is TRBJ1-4, the V gene TRBV9; D is undetermined. The CDR3 loop spans 14 amino acids. Germline V gene lookup returns CDR1 SGDLS and CDR2 YYNGEE. The germline V and J ends were trimmed by 0 bases and 4 bases, with 7 bases remaining between them. The CDR3 sequence: CASSVGQNNEKLFF. Here the CDR3 DNA reads TGTGCCAGCAGCGTAGGGCAGAATAATGAAAAACTGTTTTTT.

The chain uses TRBV10-2 and TRBJ1-5, with a weak D call TRBD1 (5 bases). CDR3 length equals 15 residues. The V gene lost 0 bases and the J gene lost 2 bases, with 8 bases spanning the gap. CDR1 and CDR2 (germline): WSHSY, SAAADI. DNA for the CDR3: TGCGCCAGCAGTGAGTCTGCACAGGGCAATCAGCCCCAGCATTTT. It codes for CASSESAQGNQPQHF.

As to this clone: The same CDR3 arises from other DNA sequences in this sample as well. The chain recombines TRBV18 with TRBJ2-3; weak D call: TRBD2 (6 bases). CDR3 length: 14 residues. V was trimmed by 3 bases and J by 0 bases, leaving 7 bases between them. Germline CDR1 is KGHSH and CDR2 is LQKENI. The CDR3 spells CASSPGGSTDTQYF. The CDR3 region has the DNA TGTGCCAGCTCACCGGGGGGTAGCACAGATACGCAGTATTTT.

V usage is TRBV10-3 and J usage is TRBJ1-4; 7 bases line up with TRBD1. The CDR3 has 15 residues. The V segment lost 6 bases and the J segment 7 bases; nucleotides outside the gene matches: 11. Per germline, CDR1 ENHRY and CDR2 SYGVKD. In nucleotides, the CDR3 is TGTGCCATCAGAGGGGACAGCCAAGGTGGTGAAAAACTGTTTTTT. It translates to CAIRGDSQGGEKLFF.

The chain links TRBV7-3 to TRBJ2-2; 8 bases fit TRBD2. Per germline, CDR1 SGHTA and CDR2 FQGTGA. Trimming at V came to 6 bases and at J to 2 bases, leaving 5 bases not matched to a gene. CDR3 length equals 15 residues. The CDR3 DNA sequence: TGTGCCAGCAGTATAATAGCGGGAAACACCGGGGAGCTGTTTTTT. Residues: CASSIIAGNTGELFF. The entire variable domain, with the rest obtained from reference TRBV7-3 and TRBJ2-2, is as follows: GAGVSQTPSNKVTEKGKYVELRCDPISGHTALYWYRQSLGQGPEFLIYFQGTGAADDSGLPNDRFFAVRPEGSVSTLKIQRTERGDSAVYLCASSIIAGNTGELFFGEGSRLTVL.

The CDR3 here is CASSPGGQGAMNTEAFF. The CDR3 coding sequence is TGTGCCAGCAGCCCGGGCGGACAAGGAGCCATGAACACTGAAGCTTTCTTT. This rearrangement joins TRBV7-9 to TRBJ1-1, with D perhaps matching TRBD1 (5 bases). This CDR3 contains 17 residues. Germline V gene sequence: CDR1 SEHNR, CDR2 FQNEAQ (reference sequence). V was shortened by 5 bases and J by 0 bases, with 19 bases between the two germline ends. Looking up the rest from reference TRBV7-9 and TRBJ1-1 gives the full variable domain: DTGVSQNPRHKITKRGQNVTFRCDPISEHNRLYWYRQTLGQGPEFLTYFQNEAQLEKSRLLSDRFSAERPKGSFSTLEIQRTEQGDSAMYLCASSPGGQGAMNTEAFFGQGTRLTVV.

V gene TRBV7-8 combines with J gene TRBJ1-2, with a weak D call TRBD1 (6 bases). The length of the CDR3 is 14 residues. Germline-derived CDR1 and CDR2 are SGHVS and FQNEAQ. Deletions cut 1 base from V and 8 bases from J, with 14 bases between. The chain's CDR3 is CASSLGNRDKGYTF. The CDR3 DNA sequence: TGTGCCAGCAGCTTAGGAAACAGGGATAAGGGCTACACCTTC.